The rows below give T cell receptor beta chains drawn from one sample of a study of blood T cell repertoires in COVID-19. Generated by immunoSEQ multiplex PCR, the TCRdb table keeps only in-frame clones and is missing some. Among 120,000 to 150,000 clones listed, about four fifths were seen once. The sample comprised peripheral blood. Receptors originate from a human donor in a cohort sampled during active COVID-19. Each CDR3 is given with its conserved first and last residue. Fields, in order: J gene, D gene, V gene, CDR3 length, clone size, CDR3 DNA, CDR3 protein. A D gene is named only where the DNA matches it firmly. Only some rows state a clone size, as once, few, many or a class for expanded clones.

>TRBJ1-5|TRBD1|TRBV18|16|few
TGTGCCAGCTCACCACCCAGGACAGGGAATGGACAGCCCCAGCATTTT
CASSPPRTGNGQPQHF
>TRBJ2-1|.|TRBV14|15|.
TGTGCCAGCAGCCAAGACAGGGCCGTTTACAATGAGCAGTTCTTC
CASSQDRAVYNEQFF
>TRBJ2-5|.|TRBV5-8|15|once
TGTGCCAGCAGCAAGGACTCAGCGTACCAAGAGACCCAGTACTTC
CASSKDSAYQETQYF
>TRBJ2-7|.|TRBV27|16|.
TGTGCCAGCAGTCCTAGTCCGGGGGAAAGGTCCTACGAGCAGTACTTC
CASSPSPGERSYEQYF
>TRBJ2-5|TRBD1|TRBV7-9|14|.
TGTGCCAGCAGCCCCGGGACAGAACAAGAGACCCAGTACTTC
CASSPGTEQETQYF
>TRBJ2-3|TRBD1|TRBV11-2|15|.
TGTGCCAGCAGCTCGGGACAGGGGAGCACAGATACGCAGTATTTT
CASSSGQGSTDTQYF
>TRBJ1-5|TRBD1|TRBV3-1/TRBV3-2|15|.
TGTGCCAGCAGCCCAGACAGGGGTAGCAATCAGCCCCAGCATTTT
CASSPDRGSNQPQHF
>TRBJ2-5|TRBD1|TRBV6-5|14|.
TGTGCCACCCGGACGCCCCGGACAGGGTGGACCCAGTACTTC
CATRTPRTGWTQYF
>TRBJ2-7|.|TRBV28|15|.
TGTGCCAGCAGCCTACCCGGGGCGGGGCGGTTCGAGCAGTACTTC
CASSLPGAGRFEQYF
>TRBJ1-5|.|TRBV4-1|15|.
TGCGCCAGCAGCCAAGGCGTTAATAGCAATCAGCCCCAGCATTTT
CASSQGVNSNQPQHF
>TRBJ2-2|TRBD1|TRBV3-1/TRBV3-2|16|.
TGTGCCAGCAGCCAGAGGACAGGCGCGAACACCGGGGAGCTGTTTTTT
CASSQRTGANTGELFF
>TRBJ2-3|TRBD1|TRBV2|14|once
TGTGCCAGCAGGACAGGGGGAAGGGGAGATACGCAGTATTTT
CASRTGGRGDTQYF
>TRBJ2-5|TRBD2|TRBV15|19|.
TGTGCCACCAGCAGAGATTCAGCGGGGCAGGGAAATTTGGGAGAGACCCAGTACTTC
CATSRDSAGQGNLGETQYF
>TRBJ2-7|.|TRBV5-4|14|.
TGTGCCAGCAGCCCGGAAGGGGGCTCCTACGAGCAGTACTTC
CASSPEGGSYEQYF
>TRBJ1-1|.|TRBV5-6|14|.
TGTGCCAGCAGCTTAAAAGGGGCTCTCACTGAAGCTTTCTTT
CASSLKGALTEAFF
>TRBJ2-5|.|TRBV18|11|once
TGTGCCAGCTCACCCTCAGAGACCCAGTACTTC
CASSPSETQYF
>TRBJ2-1|TRBD2|TRBV11-2|12|.
TGTGCCAGCAGCTTGAAGCTCGGCGGGGGGTTCTTC
CASSLKLGGGFF
>TRBJ2-7|.|TRBV5-1|13|.
TGCGCCAGCAGGCTGACGGGGGCCTACGAGCAGTACTTC
CASRLTGAYEQYF
>TRBJ2-2|TRBD2|TRBV5-4|18|once
TGTGCCAGCAGCGACCGGACTAGCGGGGGGGTAGTCACCGGGGAGCTGTTTTTT
CASSDRTSGGVVTGELFF
>TRBJ1-5|.|TRBV6-5|13|.
TGTGCCAGCAGTTCGGGACTCCTCCAGCCCCAGCATTTT
CASSSGLLQPQHF
>TRBJ1-2|TRBD1|TRBV28|13|few
TGTGCCAGCAGACCGACAGGGGGCTCTGGCTACACCTTC
CASRPTGGSGYTF
>TRBJ2-2|TRBD2|TRBV2|15|.
TGTGCCAGCAGTGTTAGTAGCGGGGGGACCGGGGAGCTGTTTTTT
CASSVSSGGTGELFF
>TRBJ1-2|.|TRBV6-5|13|.
TGTGCCAGCAGCCAAACCGGGGACTATGGCTACACCTTC
CASSQTGDYGYTF
>TRBJ2-1|TRBD2|TRBV6-5|13|.
TGTGCCAGCAGTCTGGGGGAGGGGCGAGAGCAGTTCTTC
CASSLGEGREQFF
>TRBJ1-1|.|TRBV4-1|15|few
TGCGCCAGCAGCTTCTTTCCGGGGGTGAACACTGAAGCTTTCTTT
CASSFFPGVNTEAFF
>TRBJ1-6|.|TRBV29-1|13|.
TGCAGCGTGGCGGAGAGTGGTAATTCACCCCTCCACTTT
CSVAESGNSPLHF
>TRBJ1-1|.|TRBV6-1|15|.
TGTGCCAGCAGTGAAGAGGGAGGCGGGGGCACTGAAGCTTTCTTT
CASSEEGGGGTEAFF
>TRBJ2-5|.|TRBV21-1|14|.
TGTGCCAGCACCAAAACCCGACAGGGACAGACCCAGTACTTC
CASTKTRQGQTQYF
>TRBJ1-3|TRBD1|TRBV18|16|.
TGTGCCAGCTCACCGGGGACAGGGGTGTCTGGAAACACCATATATTTT
CASSPGTGVSGNTIYF
>TRBJ1-2|.|TRBV7-9|14|.
TGTGCCAGCAGCTTAGCTGCGGCAGTAAGAGGCTACACCTTC
CASSLAAAVRGYTF
>TRBJ1-6|.|TRBV2|12|few
TGTGCCAGCTGGGCAAGGGGCTTACCCCTCCACTTT
CASWARGLPLHF
>TRBJ1-1|TRBD1|TRBV2|13|few
TGTGCCAGAGTTAAGACAGGGCACACTGAAGCTTTCTTT
CARVKTGHTEAFF
>TRBJ2-7|TRBD1|TRBV18|17|.
TGTGCCAGCTCACTCTTTCACCGGGACAGGGGATTCTACGAGCAGTACTTC
CASSLFHRDRGFYEQYF
>TRBJ2-1|.|TRBV5-6|14|.
TGTGCCAGCAGCTTGGCAGACAGGTACAATGAGCAGTTCTTC
CASSLADRYNEQFF
>TRBJ2-3|TRBD2|TRBV11-2|15|.
TGTGCCAGCAGCACTAGCGGGGGGGCAACAGATACGCAGTATTTT
CASSTSGGATDTQYF